Presented here are 4 T cell receptor beta chains from one specimen sequenced in a study of graft-versus-host responses after intestinal transplantation. The antigens of these receptors remain unknown. The table came from immunoSEQ multiplex PCR; TCRdb's copy has only in-frame clones and leaves some out. The data show about 120,000 clones, approximately 95% seen once. The starting material was unstimulated CD8+ T cells sorted from spleen or lymph node cells, obtained before intestinal transplant. These receptors were obtained from a human donor who received an intestinal transplant.

The rearrangement links TRBV27 to TRBJ2-1, with 9 bases aligning to TRBD2. Trimming at V came to 1 base and at J to 4 bases, leaving 2 bases not matched to a gene. Germline lookup yields CDR1 MNHEY and CDR2 SMNVEV (reference sequence). The CDR3 has 15 amino acids. This chain's CDR3 is CASSLWLAGYNEQFF. The CDR3 DNA is TGTGCCAGCAGTTTATGGCTAGCGGGATACAATGAGCAGTTCTTC.

The genes are TRBV19 and TRBJ2-5; 8 nucleotides align to TRBD1. The DNA end is more similar to TRBJ2-7, so the J call may be wrong. There are 14 residues in the CDR3. The germline CDR1 and CDR2 sequences are LNHDA and SQIVND (reference sequence). The CDR3 loop is CASSTPQGAYEQYF. The CDR3 DNA sequence: TGTGCCAGTAGTACACCACAGGGGGCCTACGAGCAGTACTTC.

This rearrangement joins TRBV5-8 to TRBJ2-7; 10 nucleotides match TRBD1. Germline CDR1 reads SGHTS; CDR2 reads YDEGEE. V lost 1 base to trimming and J lost 4 bases; unmatched junction nucleotides: 5. The CDR3 runs 15 residues. The DNA of the CDR3 is TGTGCCAGCAGCTTGTCCGGGACAGGGGTATACGAGCAGTACTTC. It is translated as CASSLSGTGVYEQYF.

This chain connects TRBV7-2 to TRBJ2-7, with 7 bases aligning to TRBD1. Germline CDR1 reads SGHTA; CDR2 reads FQGNSA. V lost 5 bases to trimming and J lost 5 bases; unmatched junction nucleotides: 9. The CDR3 extends over 14 amino acids. CDR3 coding DNA: TGTGCCAGCAGCCCGAGACAGGGTGAGAACGAGCAGTACTTC. Its protein is CASSPRQGENEQYF.